Below, 23 T cell receptor beta chains from the same sample are listed, as sequenced in a study of CD8+CD57+ T cells in acquired aplastic anemia. The use of genomic DNA as template underpinned the TCR beta VDJ and CDR3 profiling. TCRdb reanalysed the reads using MiXCR and keeps one entry per CDR3 protein. There are fewer than 250,000 distinct CDR3 sequences in the sample; around half occur only once, and 16% lies in the top ten. The sequenced sample was sorted CD4+, CD8+, or CD8+CD57+ T cells (not recorded which) from PBMCs. The receptors derive from a human donor in good health, serving as a control.

The V call is TRBV10-3, the J call TRBJ2-1, with 16 positions matching TRBD2. The V gene's germline CDR1 is ENHRY and CDR2 SYGVKD. The CDR3 length is 18 residues. The junction had 6 bases not matched to a gene; V was cut back by 5 bases and J by 2 bases. Here the CDR3 reads CAISPSGTSGGAYNEQFF. For the CDR3, the DNA is TGTGCCATCAGTCCCTCCGGGACTAGCGGGGGGGCCTACAATGAGCAGTTCTTC.

This clonotype was detected many times. This chain joins TRBV6-6 and TRBJ2-1, with D maybe TRBD2 (5 bases). This CDR3 has 16 residues. Between the trimmed V and J ends, which lost 4 bases and 4 bases, there was a span of 17 bases. Germline V lookup: CDR1 MNHNY, CDR2 SVGAGI (reference sequence). The CDR3 spells CASSLGSVGLYNEQFF. In nucleotides, the CDR3 is TGTGCCAGCAGTTTAGGGAGTGTCGGCCTTTACAATGAGCAGTTCTTC.

The chain links TRBV12-3 or TRBV12-4 to TRBJ1-2, with 7 bases identical to TRBD1. With V trimmed by 3 bases and J by 6 bases, 4 bases remained unmatched. CDR3 length: 13 residues. The CDR3 region is CASSFNRGDGYTF. CDR3 bases: TGTGCCAGCAGTTTTAACAGGGGTGATGGCTACACCTTC.

J is TRBJ1-1 and V is TRBV18; D not certain. Germline CDR1 reads KGHSH; CDR2 reads LQKENI. Trimming left V 1 base short and J 5 bases short, with 8 bases between. The CDR3 contains 13 residues. The CDR3 spells CASSPRMGTEAFF. Here the CDR3 DNA reads TGTGCCAGCTCACCACGTATGGGGACTGAAGCTTTCTTT.

This clonotype was found many times. The CDR3 region is CASSQERGLVQETQYF. For the CDR3, the DNA is TGTGCCAGCAGCCAAGAGAGGGGGCTTGTCCAAGAGACCCAGTACTTC. V and J are TRBV3-2 and TRBJ2-5; the table calls TRBD1, which could not be checked here. TRBV3-2 is described as a pseudogene. The CDR3 runs 16 residues.

The gene calls are TRBV11-2 and TRBJ2-2, with TRBD2 identical over 10 bases. Losses at the gene ends were 3 bases for V and 6 bases for J; bases not matched to a gene: 1. The CDR3 totals 14 residues. CDR1 is SGHAT and CDR2 is FQNNGV in the germline V gene. CDR3 sequence (DNA): TGTGCCAGCAGCTTGAGCGGGGGGGCCGGGGAGCTGTTTTTT. This sequence encodes CASSLSGGAGELFF.

Regarding this clonotype: Possible read error: a much larger clone is one base away. The chain recombines TRBV2 with TRBJ2-7; 10 bases match TRBD2. The germline V gene has CDR1 SNHLY and CDR2 FYNNEI. This CDR3 region has 19 residues. J gave up 3 bases and V 3 bases, and 17 bases lay outside the gene matches. The CDR3 sequence is CASSDFRGSGGPWVYEQYF. DNA of the CDR3: TGTGCCAGCAGTGACTTTAGGGGTAGCGGGGGGCCGTGGGTCTACGAGCAGTACTTC. The complete variable domain, with remaining parts taken from reference TRBV2 and TRBJ2-7, reads EPEVTQTPSHQVTQMGQEVILRCVPISNHLYFYWYRQILGQKVEFLVSFYNNEISEKSEIFDDQFSVERPDGSNFTLKIRSTKLEDSAMYFCASSDFRGSGGPWVYEQYFGPGTRLTVT.

The chain employs TRBV7-3 and TRBJ2-5; D possibly corresponds to TRBD1 (6 bases). The germline gives CDR1 SGHTA, CDR2 FQGTGA. This CDR3 contains 13 residues. V shed 1 base and J shed 5 bases, with 8 bases lying between them. The CDR3 coding sequence is TGTGCCAGCAGCTTAATCCAGGGGGAGACCCAGTACTTC. Amino acids: CASSLIQGETQYF.

V usage is TRBV25-1 and J usage is TRBJ1-3, with D tentatively TRBD1 (6 bases). CDR1 MGHDK and CDR2 SYGVNS come from the germline V gene. The CDR3 contains 15 residues. Deletions cut 6 bases from V and 2 bases from J, with 14 bases between. The CDR3 nucleotides are TGTGCCAGCAGCTTACAGGGATGGGCTGGAAACACCATATATTTT. It specifies CASSLQGWAGNTIYF.

The chain combines TRBV9 with TRBJ2-1; 15 bases are shared with TRBD2. Germline CDR1 reads SGDLS; CDR2 reads YYNGEE. This CDR3 region has 17 residues. V lost 5 bases and J lost 2; bases outside the gene matches: 5. The CDR3: CASSLGLAGGPYNEQFF. CDR3 sequence (DNA): TGTGCCAGCAGTTTAGGACTAGCGGGGGGGCCCTACAATGAGCAGTTCTTC.

The chain combines TRBV25-1 with TRBJ2-7; D is unresolved. This CDR3 contains 14 residues. CDR1 and CDR2 from the germline V gene are MGHDK and SYGVNS. V shed 8 bases and J shed 5 bases, with 19 bases lying between them. The CDR3 sequence is CASGLYGETHEQYF. The CDR3, as DNA: TGTGCCAGCGGTTTATATGGGGAAACCCACGAGCAGTACTTC.

There are many counts of this clonotype. CDR3 nucleotides: TGTGCCAGCAGTGGGGGGCAAACAGCAACGTACGAGCAGTACTTC. It specifies CASSGGQTATYEQYF. This chain uses TRBV2 with TRBJ2-7; possible D gene TRBD1, 6 bases. Trimming cost V 4 bases and J 4 bases, with 17 bases left between them. Germline CDR1 and CDR2: SNHLY and FYNNEI. This CDR3 has 15 residues.

The chain employs TRBV7-9 and TRBJ1-6; D gene uncertain. CDR3 length: 15 residues. The germline CDR1 and CDR2 sequences are SEHNR and FQNEAQ (reference sequence). Trimming stripped 2 bases from V and 10 bases from J, with 15 bases between. The CDR3 reads CASSLLAASVSPLHF. The CDR3, as DNA: TGTGCCAGCAGCTTATTAGCAGCGTCCGTGTCACCCCTCCACTTT.

This clonotype was recorded at least ten times. The chain links TRBV6-6 to TRBJ1-1; possible D gene TRBD1, 6 bases. Trimming removed 7 bases at V and 3 bases at J, with 24 bases between. Germline loops: CDR1 MNHNY, CDR2 SVGAGI (reference sequence). CDR3 size: 17 residues. CDR3 residues: CASTLRPPGAIDTEAFF. In nucleotides, the CDR3 is TGTGCCAGCACTTTAAGACCACCGGGGGCGATCGACACTGAAGCTTTCTTT.

The chain couples TRBV7-3 to TRBJ2-7; 8 bases are shared with TRBD1. The germline CDR1 and CDR2 sequences are SGHTA and FQGTGA. The CDR3 totals 14 residues. The trim removed 3 bases at V and 6 bases at J, leaving 7 bases unmatched. CDR3 loop: CASSLASGTGEQYF. The CDR3 nucleotides are TGTGCCAGCAGCTTGGCATCGGGGACAGGCGAGCAGTACTTC.

The chain couples TRBV7-3 to TRBJ1-1; D is unclear. This CDR3 is 14 amino acids long. The germline gives CDR1 SGHTA, CDR2 FQGTGA. Trimming took off 2 bases at V and 0 bases at J, with 7 bases between the two ends. DNA for the CDR3: TGTGCCAGCAGCTTATCGGGGATGAACACTGAAGCTTTCTTT. Encoded protein: CASSLSGMNTEAFF.

The chain recombines TRBV20-1 with TRBJ2-5; TRBD2 is a possible D gene (5 bases). Germline CDR1 reads DFQATT; CDR2 reads SNEGSKA (reference sequence). With 3 bases removed from V and 1 base from J, the gap between germline ends came to 12 bases. The CDR3 is made up of 14 amino acids. The CDR3 loop is CSASLLGLQETQYF. The CDR3 coding sequence is TGCAGTGCTAGTCTACTAGGACTCCAAGAGACCCAGTACTTC.

A few counts support this clonotype. A much larger clonotype is one base distant, so this may be a read error. The CDR3 does not close with the conserved phenylalanine or tryptophan, likely indicating a read error. This chain links TRBV19 with TRBJ2-2; D might be TRBD1 (6 bases). The germline CDR1 and CDR2 sequences are LNHDA and SQIVND (reference sequence). The CDR3 is 18 residues long. V lost 7 bases and J 2 bases, leaving 23 bases between the germline ends. CDR3 DNA sequence: TGTGCCAGTACCCTAGACCGGACACAGGGAAAAAACACCGGGGAGCTGTTTCTT. Its translation is CASTLDRTQGKNTGELFL.

The CDR3: CASSVWTSGGAYTQYF. The CDR3 DNA sequence: TGTGCCAGCAGCGTCTGGACTAGCGGGGGGGCATATACGCAGTATTTT. The V gene is TRBV7-6, the J gene TRBJ2-3, with 15 nucleotides matching TRBD2. The CDR3 sequence is 16 residues long. V shed 5 bases and J 7 bases; nucleotides not matched to a gene: 7. CDR1 SGHVS and CDR2 FNYEAQ come from the germline V gene.

With regard to this clonotype: The conserved final phenylalanine or tryptophan is absent from the CDR3, which likely points to a read error. V gene TRBV12-3 or TRBV12-4 combines with J gene TRBJ2-5; 7 nucleotides line up with TRBD1. This CDR3 region has 16 residues. V lost 6 bases to trimming and J lost 1 base; unmatched junction nucleotides: 11. This CDR3 is CASSWYRGQLQETQYS. CDR3 sequence (DNA): TGTGCCAGCAGCTGGTATAGGGGACAGCTCCAAGAGACCCAGTACTCC.

The table lists this clonotype with a few counts. CDR3 nucleotides: TGTGCCAGCAGCGTAGCGGCGGGGTGGGCCAACGTCCTGACTTTC. Translation: CASSVAAGWANVLTF. The chain recombines TRBV12-3 or TRBV12-4 with TRBJ2-6; possible D gene TRBD2, 6 bases. V dropped 6 bases and J dropped 5 bases, with 14 bases sitting between them. The CDR3 is 15 amino acids.

The V and J genes are TRBV3-1 and TRBJ1-1; D gene ambiguous. CDR3 length: 14 amino acids. The germline CDR1 and CDR2 sequences are LGHDT and YNNKEL (reference sequence). V was shortened by 6 bases and J by 1 base, with 12 bases between the two germline ends. The DNA for the CDR3 is TGTGCCAGCAGACCCTTGGAGGGGAACACTGAAGCTTTCTTT. Protein: CASRPLEGNTEAFF.

About this clonotype: Germline and junction disagree at one end, which may indicate a read error. The chain joins TRBV9 to TRBJ2-7; 8 nucleotides match TRBD1. CDR3 size: 14 residues. Germline V gene lookup returns CDR1 SGDLS and CDR2 YYNGEE. The CDR3 DNA is TGCGCCAGCAGCCCCGGGACAGGCACCTACGAGCAGTACTTC. This codes for CASSPGTGTYEQYF.